The clone carrying this TCR beta chain was observed at least ten times. As yet, its antigen is unknown. These data originate in a study of blood T cells in healthy people across ages. General study results and limits: Age brought a roughly linear fall in TCR beta diversity measured per million T cells. The lack of PBMC sorting stopped any conclusive naive versus antigen-experienced comparison.

The V end was cut by 4 bases, the J end by 1 base, with 11 bases between. The CDR3 totals 16 residues. CDR1 ENHRY and CDR2 SYGVKD come from the germline V gene. Caucasian individuals from Russia who were healthy and aged 6 to 90 acted as donors. Sample-barcoded 5' priming and a J-beta primer mix drove a second PCR of roughly 6 to 12 cycles. MiXCR, run by TCRdb on the 5' RACE reads, gives a single entry per CDR3 protein. The table includes around 780,000 distinct CDR3 sequences, approximately 60% detected once. This TCR came from a man in his forties in good health. The sequencing sample was made of blood. The chain carries TRBV10-3 and TRBJ2-6, with D perhaps being TRBD1 or TRBD2 (6 bases each). The CDR3 DNA is TGTGCCATCAGTGCGGGGGCGGATTCTGGGGCCAACGTCCTGACTTTC. Translating gives CAISAGADSGANVLTF.